This T cell receptor (beta chain) originates from a study of T cell responses to AZD1222 COVID-19 vaccine. Points from the study as a whole: Mostly white British, mostly female donors; authors suggested clonal diversity may be underestimated. At baseline, just five to seven AZD1222 recipients tested seropositive.

Method: immunoSEQ multiplex PCR; TCRdb's copy keeps in-frame clones and lacks some. The sample yields about 150,000 clones, 88% seen once. CDR1 SGHDN and CDR2 FVKESK come from the germline V gene. This CDR3 has 15 residues. Trimming took off 2 bases at V and 2 bases at J, with 11 bases between the two ends. Regarding this clone: The antigen is unknown.

V is TRBV14 and J is TRBJ2-3; D might be TRBD2 (6 bases). This receptor was taken from an adult who had recovered from COVID-19. Sequences were derived from peripheral blood, sampled after recovery from COVID-19. The CDR3 loop is CASSQRSGPTDTQYF. The CDR3, as DNA: TGTGCCAGCAGCCAAAGGAGCGGGCCCACAGATACGCAGTATTTT.